This TCR beta chain was profiled in a study of blood T cell repertoires in COVID-19. Original processing notes: Estimated nucleated cell counts came from reference gene primer amplification. The assay was immunoSEQ multiplex PCR, and TCRdb's table has in-frame clones only and misses some. V and J calls and clone size are given by that table; D and trimming were obtained from the DNA. The profile covers more than 300,000 clones, with approximately 87% appearing a single time and roughly 10% taken by the ten largest. There are 14 residues in the CDR3. V lost 7 bases and J lost 9, with 19 bases in between. Germline V CDR1 and CDR2: SNHLY, FYNNEI.

This clonotype originated in a woman aged 25 to 39 with COVID-19, enrolled during active disease. Sequencing was performed on peripheral blood. The chain employs TRBV2 and TRBJ2-1; tentative D call: TRBD2 (7 bases). The CDR3 protein is CASNDEGGRREQFF. CDR3 nucleotides: TGTGCCAGCAATGATGAGGGGGGGCGCCGTGAGCAGTTCTTC.